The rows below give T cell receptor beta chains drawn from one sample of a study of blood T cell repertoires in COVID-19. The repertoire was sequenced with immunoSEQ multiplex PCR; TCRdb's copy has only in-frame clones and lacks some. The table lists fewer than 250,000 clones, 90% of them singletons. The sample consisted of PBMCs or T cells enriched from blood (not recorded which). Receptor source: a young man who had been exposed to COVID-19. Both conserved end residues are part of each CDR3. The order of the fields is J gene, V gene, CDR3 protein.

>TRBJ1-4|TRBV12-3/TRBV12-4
CASSERWEKLFF
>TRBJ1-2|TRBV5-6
CASSFPGTYYGYTF
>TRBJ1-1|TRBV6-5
CASRLATEAFF
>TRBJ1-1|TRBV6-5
CASSYSRPKAGTEAFF
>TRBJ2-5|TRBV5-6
CASSQGGGWKTQYF
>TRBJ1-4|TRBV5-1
CASSVSGTNEKLFF
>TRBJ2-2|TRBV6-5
CASLTVITGELFF
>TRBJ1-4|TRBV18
CASSPRGANEKLFF
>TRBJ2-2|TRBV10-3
CAISDAPGSTGELFF
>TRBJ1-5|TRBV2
CASRGGASQPQHF
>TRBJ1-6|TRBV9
CASSPQGRNYNSPLHF
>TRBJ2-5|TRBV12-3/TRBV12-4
CASGATGVGTQYF
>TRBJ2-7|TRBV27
CASSRTGSYEQYF
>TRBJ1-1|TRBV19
CASSLQGESTEAFF
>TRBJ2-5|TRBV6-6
CASSYGQLYAEETQYF
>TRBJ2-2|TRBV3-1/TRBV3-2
CASSQEIQTGELFF
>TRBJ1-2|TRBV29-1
CSVSLDSYGYTF
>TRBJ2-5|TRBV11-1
CASSPGPGETQYF
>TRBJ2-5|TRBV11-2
CASSLDAGDAETQYF
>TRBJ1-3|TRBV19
CASSALDRLSGNTIYF
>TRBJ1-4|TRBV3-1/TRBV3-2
CASSQEAIRGPYNEKLFF
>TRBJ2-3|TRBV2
CASSVDGVGADTQYF
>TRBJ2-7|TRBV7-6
CASSSRGSGYEQYF
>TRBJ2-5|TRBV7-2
CASSFRGGEQETQYF
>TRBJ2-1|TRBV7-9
CASKKDRESNNEQFF
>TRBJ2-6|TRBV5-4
CASSDRAGANVLTF
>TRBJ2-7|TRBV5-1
CASSSAGHRALLQDEQYF
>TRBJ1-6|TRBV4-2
CASSPWGGNSPLHF
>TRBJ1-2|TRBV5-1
CASSLTTTGQPTNYGYTF
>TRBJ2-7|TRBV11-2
CASSLTSYEQYF
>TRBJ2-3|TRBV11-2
CASSSGVGSWTSTDTQYF
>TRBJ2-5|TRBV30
CAWSARETQYF
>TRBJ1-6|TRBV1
CTTALSHRGSSPLHF
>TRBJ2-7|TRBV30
CALKRDYSYEQYF
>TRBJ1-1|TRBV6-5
CASSYGSGGGTEAFF
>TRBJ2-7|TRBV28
CASSQTPYEQYF
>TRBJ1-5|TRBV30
CAWSPPGVGSQHF
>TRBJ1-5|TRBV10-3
CAISRQTNQPQHF
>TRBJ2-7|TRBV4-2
CASSQDTGGLYEQYF
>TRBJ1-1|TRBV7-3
CASRKDSGFGTEAFF
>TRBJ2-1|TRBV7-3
CASSLTPGEKQFF
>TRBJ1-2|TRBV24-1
CATSAWGGAGGYTF
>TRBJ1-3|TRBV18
CASNPGTGNTIYF
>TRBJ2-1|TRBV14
CASSQDLRLGGIYNEQFF
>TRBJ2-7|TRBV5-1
CASSPGTGAYEQYF
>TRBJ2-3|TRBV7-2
CASSLGAGAPTDTQYF
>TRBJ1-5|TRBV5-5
CASSLVDQPQHF